The clone carrying this TCR beta chain was counted many times. The target antigen is unknown. Molecular barcoding with unique molecular identifiers was used for the TCRbeta library. TCRdb processed the PCR reads anew with MiXCR; each CDR3 protein has one entry. Seen here are some 290,000 distinct CDR3 sequences, approximately 20% observed once, and the top ten hold approximately 11%. This entry belongs to a study of T-cell reconstitution after alpha-beta-depleted transplantation in children. Study findings and constraints: Some patients' high day-60 TCRbeta diversity was attributed to recipient cells surviving conditioning. T cells produced anew were the main source of T-cell counts and diversity one year after transplant.

The CDR3 is made up of 15 amino acids. Germline loops: CDR1 SGHTA, CDR2 FQGNSA. V lost 1 base to trimming and J lost 7 bases; unmatched junction nucleotides: 8. The clonotype was recovered from a male patient aged 5 to 17 who had a stem cell transplant for acute lymphoblastic leukemia, so the T cells may come from the graft donor. The sample in question was PBMCs, mostly from graft donor cells, obtained 180 days after TCRalphabeta/CD19-depleted stem cell transplant. The chain is built from TRBV7-2 and TRBJ2-7, with 9 bases that match TRBD2. For the CDR3, the DNA is TGTGCCAGCAGCTTAGAAGCGGGAGGTGTAAGGGAGCAGTACTTC. Translation gives CASSLEAGGVREQYF.